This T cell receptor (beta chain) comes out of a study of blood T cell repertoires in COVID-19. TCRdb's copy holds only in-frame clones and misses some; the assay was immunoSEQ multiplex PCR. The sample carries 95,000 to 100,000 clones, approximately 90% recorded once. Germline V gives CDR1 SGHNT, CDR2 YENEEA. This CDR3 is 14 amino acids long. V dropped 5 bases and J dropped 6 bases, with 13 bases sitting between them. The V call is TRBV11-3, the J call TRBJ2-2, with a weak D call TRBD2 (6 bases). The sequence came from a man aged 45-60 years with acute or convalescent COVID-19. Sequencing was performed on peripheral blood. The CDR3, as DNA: TGTGCCAGCAGCCTTAAAGGGGAGGCCGGGGAGCTGTTTTTT. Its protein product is CASSLKGEAGELFF.